These T cell receptor beta chains were read from a single sample in a study of cytomegalovirus exposure and HLA in healthy donors. The method was immunoSEQ multiplex PCR; TCRdb's version includes in-frame clones alone and lacks a portion of them. The sample carries some 190,000 clones, 86% recorded once. The sample comprised PBMCs. These TCRs come from a young woman in good health and CMV-seronegative. CDR3s include the opening cysteine and the closing phenylalanine or tryptophan. The D gene is left open where the match is weak. Expanded clones get a size class; other rows say once, few or many, or leave the size out.

abundance,d_gene,v_gene,j_gene,CDR3aa,CDR3nt
NA,TRBD2,TRBV29-1,TRBJ2-7,CSVFITSGRAEQYF,TGCAGCGTTTTTATCACTAGCGGGAGGGCTGAGCAGTACTTC
NA,NA,TRBV7-2,TRBJ2-3,CASSLVAGQPDTQYF,TGTGCCAGCAGCTTAGTGGCGGGGCAGCCAGATACGCAGTATTTT
NA,NA,TRBV28,TRBJ2-7,CASREAGFYEQYF,TGTGCCAGCAGAGAGGCAGGGTTCTACGAGCAGTACTTC
NA,NA,TRBV7-2,TRBJ2-7,CASSLAYRPSEQYF,TGTGCCAGCAGCTTAGCGTACAGACCCTCGGAGCAGTACTTC
NA,NA,TRBV18,TRBJ1-5,CASSPSPGNNQPQHF,TGTGCCAGCTCACCCTCCCCGGGGAACAATCAGCCCCAGCATTTT
NA,NA,TRBV10-3,TRBJ2-5,CATQGSAQETQYF,TGTGCCACCCAGGGGAGCGCTCAAGAGACCCAGTACTTC
NA,TRBD2,TRBV6-5,TRBJ2-5,CASSYSGATNQETQYF,TGTGCCAGCAGTTACAGCGGGGCAACCAACCAAGAGACCCAGTACTTC
NA,NA,TRBV9,TRBJ2-1,CASSVGASSYNEQFF,TGTGCCAGCAGCGTAGGGGCAAGCTCCTACAATGAGCAGTTCTTC
NA,TRBD1,TRBV28,TRBJ2-7,CASSPGQRREQYF,TGTGCCAGCAGCCCGGGACAGCGTCGCGAGCAGTACTTC
NA,TRBD1,TRBV18,TRBJ1-1,CASSPGQVGFTEAFF,TGTGCCAGCTCACCGGGACAGGTTGGTTTCACTGAAGCTTTCTTT
NA,TRBD1,TRBV27,TRBJ2-3,CASSTRDRELDTQYF,TGTGCCAGCAGTACCCGGGACAGGGAACTAGATACGCAGTATTTT
NA,NA,TRBV29-1,TRBJ2-5,CSVEDPFRGETQYF,TGCAGCGTTGAAGACCCCTTCCGAGGGGAGACCCAGTACTTC
NA,NA,TRBV7-2,TRBJ2-1,CASSLLDSYNEQFF,TGTGCCAGCAGCCTACTAGACTCCTACAATGAGCAGTTCTTC
few,NA,TRBV6-1,TRBJ1-5,CASSAFQPQHF,TGTGCCAGCAGTGCTTTTCAGCCCCAGCATTTT
NA,TRBD2,TRBV5-1,TRBJ2-3,CASSVGRGVTDTQYF,TGCGCCAGCTCGGTGGGGCGGGGGGTCACAGATACGCAGTATTTT
NA,TRBD1,TRBV7-9,TRBJ2-1,CASSLVDRDQFF,TGTGCCAGCAGCTTAGTCGACAGGGATCAGTTCTTC
NA,NA,TRBV2,TRBJ2-7,CASSEQSDYEQYF,TGTGCCAGCAGTGAACAGAGCGATTACGAGCAGTACTTC
NA,NA,TRBV5-1,TRBJ2-3,CASSHGTLSTDTQYF,TGCGCCAGCAGCCACGGGACTTTGAGCACAGATACGCAGTATTTT
NA,TRBD2,TRBV23-1,TRBJ2-7,CASSHFPRLAGVGEQYF,TGCGCCAGCAGTCATTTCCCCCGACTAGCGGGAGTAGGAGAGCAGTACTTC
NA,TRBD2,TRBV6-1,TRBJ2-7,CASSEGLGLARNEQYF,TGTGCCAGCAGTGAAGGATTAGGACTAGCGAGAAACGAGCAGTACTTC
NA,NA,TRBV5-1,TRBJ1-2,CASSLGGGPRGYTF,TGCGCCAGCAGCTTGGGTGGCGGCCCCAGAGGCTACACCTTC
NA,NA,TRBV6-5,TRBJ1-2,CASRVEGPRYGYTF,TGTGCCAGCAGGGTGGAGGGGCCGCGCTATGGCTACACCTTC
NA,NA,TRBV25-1,TRBJ2-3,CASSDPRMDTQYF,TGTGCCAGCAGTGATCCTAGAATGGATACGCAGTATTTT
NA,NA,TRBV7-2,TRBJ2-7,CASSLEDSGIEQYF,TGTGCCAGCAGCTTAGAGGACAGCGGCATCGAGCAGTACTTC
NA,NA,TRBV6-6,TRBJ2-1,CASSSDGNIAFGEQFF,TGTGCCAGCAGTTCCGACGGGAACATTGCATTCGGTGAGCAGTTCTTC
few,NA,TRBV28,TRBJ1-1,CASSPVGGARTEAFF,TGTGCCAGCAGTCCCGTCGGGGGGGCTAGGACTGAAGCTTTCTTT
NA,NA,TRBV30,TRBJ1-2,CAWSVRRGTNYGYTF,TGTGCCTGGAGTGTACGGCGGGGGACTAACTATGGCTACACCTTC
few,TRBD1,TRBV27,TRBJ1-1,CASSPLPGQGPDTEAFF,TGTGCCAGCAGCCCTCTCCCGGGACAGGGCCCTGACACTGAAGCTTTCTTT
NA,TRBD2,TRBV6-5,TRBJ2-5,CASSYSTSGGSQYF,TGTGCCAGCAGTTACTCGACTAGCGGAGGGTCCCAGTACTTC
NA,TRBD1,TRBV6-1,TRBJ2-1,CASSNRDRGYNEQFF,TGTGCCAGCAGTAACCGGGACAGGGGTTACAATGAGCAGTTCTTC
NA,NA,TRBV4-1,TRBJ1-4,CASSQGGGFWSEKLFF,TGCGCCAGCAGCCAAGGTGGCGGATTCTGGAGTGAAAAACTGTTTTTT
NA,TRBD2,TRBV28,TRBJ2-3,CASNLGTGGGDTQYF,TGTGCCAGCAATCTAGGAACGGGAGGGGGGGATACGCAGTATTTT
NA,TRBD1,TRBV2,TRBJ1-1,CASNWGQGTTEAFF,TGTGCCAGCAACTGGGGACAGGGGACCACTGAAGCTTTCTTT
NA,TRBD1,TRBV28,TRBJ1-5,CASSSGQGPNQPQHF,TGTGCCAGCAGCTCGGGACAGGGGCCTAATCAGCCCCAGCATTTT
NA,TRBD1,TRBV13,TRBJ1-1,CASSLATGGARSTEAFF,TGTGCCAGCAGCTTAGCGACAGGGGGCGCCCGGAGCACTGAAGCTTTCTTT
NA,TRBD2,TRBV4-1,TRBJ2-1,CASSQDLSGGQFF,TGCGCCAGCAGCCAAGATCTTTCGGGAGGGCAGTTCTTC
NA,TRBD2,TRBV9,TRBJ2-5,CASSVGTSGQETQYF,TGTGCCAGCAGCGTGGGGACTAGCGGCCAAGAGACCCAGTACTTC
NA,NA,TRBV9,TRBJ2-7,CASSLEGGPEQYF,TGTGCCAGCAGCCTGGAGGGGGGGCCCGAGCAGTACTTC
NA,TRBD2,TRBV2,TRBJ2-2,CASSEASGMNTGELFF,TGTGCCAGCAGTGAGGCTAGCGGTATGAACACCGGGGAGCTGTTTTTT
NA,TRBD1,TRBV27,TRBJ2-7,CASSPLAQGAGREQYF,TGTGCCAGCAGTCCCCTTGCCCAGGGGGCGGGGAGGGAGCAGTACTTC
NA,TRBD1,TRBV7-8,TRBJ2-1,CASSSWTGSYNEQFF,TGTGCCAGCAGCTCATGGACAGGGAGCTACAATGAGCAGTTCTTC
NA,NA,TRBV28,TRBJ2-2,CASSFEASWNTGELFF,TGTGCCAGCAGTTTCGAGGCTAGCTGGAACACCGGGGAGCTGTTTTTT
NA,TRBD2,TRBV7-9,TRBJ2-7,CASSLESGRIHEQYF,TGTGCCAGCAGCTTAGAGAGCGGGAGAATCCACGAGCAGTACTTC
NA,TRBD2,TRBV5-1,TRBJ2-7,CASSLGVGAGDYEQYF,TGCGCCAGCAGCTTGGGGGTGGGAGCGGGAGACTACGAGCAGTACTTC
few,TRBD1,TRBV4-1,TRBJ1-4,CASSQEQGRKLFF,TGCGCCAGCAGCCAAGAACAGGGGCGAAAACTGTTTTTT
few,TRBD1,TRBV6-5,TRBJ2-1,CASSHDRGGLDEQFF,TGTGCCAGCAGTCACGACAGGGGTGGGCTCGATGAGCAGTTCTTC
NA,TRBD1,TRBV5-5,TRBJ2-1,CASSLGTVRVNEQFF,TGTGCCAGCAGCCTCGGGACAGTTAGGGTTAATGAGCAGTTCTTC
NA,NA,TRBV7-8,TRBJ1-1,CASSLGGGYTEAFF,TGTGCCAGCAGCTTAGGTGGGGGCTACACTGAAGCTTTCTTT
NA,NA,TRBV20-1,TRBJ2-7,CSASGRHEQYF,TGCAGTGCTAGCGGGAGACACGAGCAGTACTTC
few,TRBD1,TRBV4-2,TRBJ2-2,CASSQWTGSGGELFF,TGTGCCAGCAGCCAATGGACAGGGTCTGGCGGGGAGCTGTTTTTT
NA,TRBD1,TRBV5-1,TRBJ2-7,CASSSRDRPSFEQYF,TGCGCCAGCAGCTCCCGGGACAGACCAAGTTTCGAGCAGTACTTC
once,NA,TRBV11-2,TRBJ2-7,CASSPRVTRYLKGEQYF,TGTGCCAGCAGCCCGCGCGTTACGCGGTACCTCAAAGGCGAGCAGTACTTC
NA,NA,TRBV5-1,TRBJ2-4,CASSWDRDIARIQYF,TGCGCCAGCAGCTGGGACCGGGACATCGCACGCATTCAGTACTTC
NA,NA,TRBV30,TRBJ2-7,CAWTSAAYEQYF,TGTGCCTGGACTAGCGCTGCCTACGAGCAGTACTTC
NA,TRBD2,TRBV28,TRBJ2-1,CASSLSGTSVNEQFF,TGTGCCAGCAGTTTATCCGGGACTAGCGTCAATGAGCAGTTCTTC
once,NA,TRBV5-1,TRBJ2-3,CASSLLYREDTQYF,TGCGCCAGCAGCTTGCTGTACAGGGAAGATACGCAGTATTTT
once,NA,TRBV4-1,TRBJ1-2,CASSQGRGDGYTF,TGCGCCAGCAGCCAGGGGAGGGGCGATGGCTACACCTTC
NA,TRBD2,TRBV5-1,TRBJ2-7,CASSLAGLAGSPEQYF,TGCGCCAGCAGCTTGGCCGGGCTAGCGGGGTCCCCCGAGCAGTACTTC
NA,NA,TRBV2,TRBJ2-6,CASRQTTGSGANVLTF,TGTGCCAGCAGACAAACCACAGGCTCTGGGGCCAACGTCCTGACTTTC
NA,NA,TRBV7-6,TRBJ1-6,CASSLVQGGNSPLHF,TGTGCCAGCAGCTTAGTTCAAGGCGGGAATTCACCCCTCCACTTT